This record covers a single TCR beta chain. The data belong to a study of blood T cell repertoires in COVID-19. Followed longitudinally, the Seattle patients had been enrolled during active infection. After removal of 5 bases from V and 5 bases from J, the junction contained 4 bases not matched to a gene. Germline CDR1 and CDR2: SGHAT and FQNNGV. This CDR3 spans 13 amino acids. In the original processing: Estimation of nucleated cell counts was performed using reference gene primer amplification. Clones were sequenced by immunoSEQ multiplex PCR, and TCRdb holds only the in-frame ones, with some missing. The V and J calls and clone size are taken from that table; D and trimming were inferred from the DNA. The sample carries 150,000 to 200,000 clones, approximately 92% recorded once.

Sequencing was carried out using peripheral blood. The rearrangement uses TRBV11-2 and TRBJ2-7; 9 bases fit TRBD1. This TCR was recovered from a man aged 30 to 39 with COVID-19, enrolled during active disease. The CDR3: CASSRDRVNEQYF. CDR3 nucleotide sequence: TGTGCCAGCAGCCGGGACAGGGTGAACGAGCAGTACTTC.